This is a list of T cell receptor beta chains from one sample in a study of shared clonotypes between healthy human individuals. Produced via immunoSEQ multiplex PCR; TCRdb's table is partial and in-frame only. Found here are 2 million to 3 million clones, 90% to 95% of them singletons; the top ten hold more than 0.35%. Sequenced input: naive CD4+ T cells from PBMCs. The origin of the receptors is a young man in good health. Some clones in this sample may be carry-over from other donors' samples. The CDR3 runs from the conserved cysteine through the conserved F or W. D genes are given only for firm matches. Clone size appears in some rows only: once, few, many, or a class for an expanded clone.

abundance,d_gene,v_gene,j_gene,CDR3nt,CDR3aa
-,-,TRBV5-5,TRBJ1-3,TGTGCCAGCAGCTTAGGACAAGTCTCTGGAAACACCATATATTTT,CASSLGQVSGNTIYF
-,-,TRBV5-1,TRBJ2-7,TGCGCCAGCAGCTTGCGAATCCCCCACGAGCAGTACTTC,CASSLRIPHEQYF
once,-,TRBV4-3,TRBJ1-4,TGCGCCAGCAGCCGGAACGGCGAAAAACTGTTTTTT,CASSRNGEKLFF
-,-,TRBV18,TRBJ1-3,TGTGCCAGCTCACCACCGATCATGACATCTGGAAACACCATATATTTT,CASSPPIMTSGNTIYF
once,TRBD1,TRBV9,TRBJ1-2,TGTGCCAGCAACCGAGGGGACAGCAACTTATATGGCTACACCTTC,CASNRGDSNLYGYTF
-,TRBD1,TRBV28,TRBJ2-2,TGTGCCAGCAGTTTCGCCCAGGACAGGACCGGGGAGCTGTTTTTT,CASSFAQDRTGELFF
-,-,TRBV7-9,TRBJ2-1,TGTGCCAGCAGCTTAGGAATCGGGGGTACCTACAATGAGCAGTTCTTC,CASSLGIGGTYNEQFF
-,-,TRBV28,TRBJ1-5,TGTGCCAGCAGTTTATGGCAGGGCGCCGATAGCAATCAGCCCCAGCATTTT,CASSLWQGADSNQPQHF
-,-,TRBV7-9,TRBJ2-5,TGTGCCAGCAGCTTAGGCCGGACTTCCTCGGGAGAGACCCAGTACTTC,CASSLGRTSSGETQYF
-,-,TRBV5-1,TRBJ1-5,TGCGCCAGCAGCCCCGGTGGGGGGGGTCAGCCCCAGCATTTT,CASSPGGGGQPQHF
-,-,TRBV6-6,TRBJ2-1,TGTGCCAGCAGCTTTAGGGGAGTTGGCTACAATGAGCAGTTCTTC,CASSFRGVGYNEQFF
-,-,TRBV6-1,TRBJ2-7,TGTGCCAGCAGCCTAGGAAGAGGGTACGAGCAGTACTTC,CASSLGRGYEQYF
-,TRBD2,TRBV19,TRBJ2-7,TGTGCCAGTAGTGGACTAGCGTCAAACTCCTACGAGCAGTACTTC,CASSGLASNSYEQYF
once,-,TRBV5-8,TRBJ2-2,TGTGCCAGCAGCTCGACTAGGCTCAACACCGGGGAGCTGTTTTTT,CASSSTRLNTGELFF
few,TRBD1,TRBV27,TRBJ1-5,TGTGCCAGCAGTCCACTAGGGCTCAGGGGGAGTCAGCCCCAGCATTTT,CASSPLGLRGSQPQHF
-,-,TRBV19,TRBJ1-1,TGTGCCAGTAAGCCGGGTCGAAGGACTGAAGCTTTCTTT,CASKPGRRTEAFF
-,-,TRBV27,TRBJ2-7,TGTGCCAGCAGTTCGAGGGACCGACCGTCCGAGCAGTACTTC,CASSSRDRPSEQYF
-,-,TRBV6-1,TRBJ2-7,TGTGCCAGCAGTGGGTTGACAGGGAGGTCCTACGAGCAGTACTTC,CASSGLTGRSYEQYF
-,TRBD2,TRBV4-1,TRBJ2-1,TGCGCCAGCAGCCCCAACCCGCTAGCGGGAGACGATGAGCAGTTCTTC,CASSPNPLAGDDEQFF
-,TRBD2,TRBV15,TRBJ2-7,TGTGCCACCAGCAGAGTGCTAGCGGGAAATAGGGAGCAGTACTTC,CATSRVLAGNREQYF
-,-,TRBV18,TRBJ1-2,TGTGCCAGCTCACCGTTGGTTCTTAACTATGGCTACACCTTC,CASSPLVLNYGYTF
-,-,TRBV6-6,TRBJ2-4,TGTGCCAGCAGTGACCGGGGCGCCAACATTCAGTACTTC,CASSDRGANIQYF
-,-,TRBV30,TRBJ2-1,TGTGCCTGGAGTGTGCTGGCCGTCTCCTACAATGAGCAGTTCTTC,CAWSVLAVSYNEQFF
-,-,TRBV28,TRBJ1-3,TGTGCCAGCAGTTTCCGCCCCGGACGGTTCTCTGGAAACACCATATATTTT,CASSFRPGRFSGNTIYF
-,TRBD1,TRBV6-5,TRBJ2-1,TGTGCCAGCAGTTTGACACCGGGACTTCGAACAGGGGGGCAGTTCTTC,CASSLTPGLRTGGQFF
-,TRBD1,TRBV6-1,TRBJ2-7,TGTGCCAGCAGAATGGGACAGGGGGCCTACGAGCAGTACTTC,CASRMGQGAYEQYF
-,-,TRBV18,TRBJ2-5,TGTGCCAGCTCCCCCGAAGGGTTCCAAGAGACCCAGTACTTC,CASSPEGFQETQYF
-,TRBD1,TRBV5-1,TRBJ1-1,TGCGCCAGCAGCTCGACAGGGGGGAACACTGAAGCTTTCTTT,CASSSTGGNTEAFF
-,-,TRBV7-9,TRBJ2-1,TGTGCCAGCAGCTTAGCGCGTGGGGAGAAGTTCTTC,CASSLARGEKFF
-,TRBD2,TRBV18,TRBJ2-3,TGTGCCAGCTCACCCTCTAGCGGGAGGGAGAATACGCAGTATTTT,CASSPSSGRENTQYF
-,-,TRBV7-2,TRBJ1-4,TGTGCCAGCAGCCAAAAGGCAGGGATGGTGGAACTGTTTTTT,CASSQKAGMVELFF
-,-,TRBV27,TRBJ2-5,TGTGCCAGCAGTTTGTCCGGAGGGACAGCCGAGACCCAGTACTTC,CASSLSGGTAETQYF
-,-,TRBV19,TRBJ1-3,TGTGCCAGTAGTACGAATGGACAGCTTTACTCTGGAAACACCATATATTTT,CASSTNGQLYSGNTIYF
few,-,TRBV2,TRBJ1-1,TGTGCCAGCAGCCCATCCGGGTACACTGAAGCTTTCTTT,CASSPSGYTEAFF
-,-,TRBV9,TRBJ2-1,TGTGCCAGCAGCCCGAGGGGGGACTCCTTCTCCTACAATGAGCAGTTCTTC,CASSPRGDSFSYNEQFF
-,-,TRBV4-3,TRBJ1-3,TGCGCCAGCAGCCAGGGACGGTTGAACTCTGGAAACACCATATATTTT,CASSQGRLNSGNTIYF
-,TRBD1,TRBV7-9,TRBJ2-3,TGTGCCAGCAGCGCACAGGGGGCAGATACGCAGTATTTT,CASSAQGADTQYF
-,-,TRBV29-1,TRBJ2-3,TGCAGCGTTGAAGATTGGGGCCAGGGGCCAGATACGCAGTATTTT,CSVEDWGQGPDTQYF
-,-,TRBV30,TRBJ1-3,TGTGCCTGGAGGAATGGGGCATCTGGAAACACCATATATTTT,CAWRNGASGNTIYF
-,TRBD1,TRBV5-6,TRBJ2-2,TGTGCCAGCAGCGCGGTCGACAGGGTGGGCACCGGGGAGCTGTTTTTT,CASSAVDRVGTGELFF
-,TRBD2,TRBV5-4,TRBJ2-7,TGTGCCAGCAGCTTGTCCAGCGGGAGGACCTACGAGCAGTACTTC,CASSLSSGRTYEQYF
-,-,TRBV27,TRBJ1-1,TGTGCCAGCAGTGTGGGTGGGCTGACTGAAGCTTTCTTT,CASSVGGLTEAFF
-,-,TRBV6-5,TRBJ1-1,TGTGCCAGCAGTTACTCGGTTCAGCTAGGCACTGAAGCTTTCTTT,CASSYSVQLGTEAFF
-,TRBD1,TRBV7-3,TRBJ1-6,TGTGCCAGCAGCTTAAGGCCAGCGACAGGGCTGATTGGGGACAATTCACCCCTCCACTTT,CASSLRPATGLIGDNSPLHF
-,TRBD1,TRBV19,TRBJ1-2,TGTGCCAGTACCCCCGGGACAGGGACCAACTATGGCTACACCTTC,CASTPGTGTNYGYTF
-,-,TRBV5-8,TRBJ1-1,TGTGCCAGCAGCCCTTCCCGAGGGTACGAGAACACTGAAGCTTTCTTT,CASSPSRGYENTEAFF